This entry is about one TCR beta chain. The specificity of this receptor is unknown. No base quality information exists; no much larger clone differs at one position. The data were taken from a study of T cell changes during pregnancy in multiple sclerosis (dated by TCRdb to 2018 to 2020). For context, the study as a whole: The study looked at changes in the T cell repertoire across pregnancy in women with multiple sclerosis.

Trimming removed 8 bases from V and 2 bases from J, leaving 28 bases between the germline ends. Per the germline V gene, MRHNA is the CDR1 and SNTAGT is the CDR2. Taken from cysteine to phenylalanine, the CDR3 has 18 residues. The retained sequence is limited to the CDR3, 54 bases, with the frame set at the first base. The protocol used for the library was the immunoSEQ multiplex PCR assay. The table comes from immuneACCESS by way of TCRdb, which keeps in-frame sequences with V and J called. Part of the clones is missing from these tables; in studies checked, under half for an unresolved V gene and the rest for unknown reasons. The sample table holds 60,000 to 65,000 clones, of which 90% were seen once. The leading ten clones occupy about 2% of the sample.

The sample here was peripheral blood, taken in the second trimester of pregnancy. This TCR was sampled from a female donor in good health, enrolled as a control in a pregnancy study. The receptor chain draws on TRBV6-4 and TRBJ2-7, with the D gene call left open. DNA sequence: TGTGCCAGCCGCCGGATGCCTTACTACAATGAACGTCCCTACGAGCAGTACTTC. It specifies CASRRMPYYNERPYEQYF.